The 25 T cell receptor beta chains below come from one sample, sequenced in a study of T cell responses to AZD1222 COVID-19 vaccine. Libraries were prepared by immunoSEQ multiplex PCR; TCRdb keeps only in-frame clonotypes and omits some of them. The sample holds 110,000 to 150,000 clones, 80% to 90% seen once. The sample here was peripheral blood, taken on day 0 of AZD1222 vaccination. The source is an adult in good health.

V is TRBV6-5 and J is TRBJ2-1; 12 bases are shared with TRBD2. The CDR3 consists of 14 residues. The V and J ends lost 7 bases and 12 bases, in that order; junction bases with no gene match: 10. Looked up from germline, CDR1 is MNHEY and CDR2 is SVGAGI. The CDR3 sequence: CASTRLAGVAGQFF. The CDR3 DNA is TGTGCCAGCACCCGACTAGCGGGAGTTGCGGGGCAGTTCTTC.

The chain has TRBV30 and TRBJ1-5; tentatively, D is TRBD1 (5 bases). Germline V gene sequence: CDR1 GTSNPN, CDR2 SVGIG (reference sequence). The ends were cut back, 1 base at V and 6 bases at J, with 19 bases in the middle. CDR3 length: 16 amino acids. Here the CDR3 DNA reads TGTGCCTGGAGTGGAATGGGAGGGGTCGGCGGTCAGCCCCAGCATTTT. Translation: CAWSGMGGVGGQPQHF.

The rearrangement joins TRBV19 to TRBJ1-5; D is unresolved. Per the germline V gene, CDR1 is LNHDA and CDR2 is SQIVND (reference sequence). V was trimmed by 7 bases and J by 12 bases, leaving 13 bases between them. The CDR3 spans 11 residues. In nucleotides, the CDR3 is TGTGCCAGTACCGTGGGAGGTGACCAGCATTTT. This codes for CASTVGGDQHF. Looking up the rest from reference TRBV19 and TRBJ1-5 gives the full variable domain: DGGITQSPKYLFRKEGQNVTLSCEQNLNHDAMYWYRQDPGQGLRLIYYSQIVNDFQKGDIAEGYSVSREKKESFPLTVTSAQKNPTAFYLCASTVGGDQHFGDGTRLSIL.

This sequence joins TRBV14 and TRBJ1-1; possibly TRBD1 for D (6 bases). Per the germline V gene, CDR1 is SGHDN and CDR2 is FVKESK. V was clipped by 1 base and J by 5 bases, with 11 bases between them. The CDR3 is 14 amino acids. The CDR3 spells CASSQVQGITEAFF. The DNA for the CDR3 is TGTGCCAGCAGCCAAGTACAGGGAATTACTGAAGCTTTCTTT.

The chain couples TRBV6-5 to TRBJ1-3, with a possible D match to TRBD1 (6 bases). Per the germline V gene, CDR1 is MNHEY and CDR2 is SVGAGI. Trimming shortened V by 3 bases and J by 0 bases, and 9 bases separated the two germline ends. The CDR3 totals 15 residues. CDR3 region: CASSYTGLSGNTIYF. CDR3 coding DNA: TGTGCCAGCAGTTATACAGGGCTCTCTGGAAACACCATATATTTT.

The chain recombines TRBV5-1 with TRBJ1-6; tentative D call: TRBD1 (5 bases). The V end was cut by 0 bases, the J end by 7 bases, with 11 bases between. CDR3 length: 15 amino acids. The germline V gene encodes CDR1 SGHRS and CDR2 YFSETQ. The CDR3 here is CASSLAGGINSPLHF. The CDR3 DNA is TGCGCCAGCAGCTTGGCCGGGGGAATCAATTCACCCCTCCACTTT.

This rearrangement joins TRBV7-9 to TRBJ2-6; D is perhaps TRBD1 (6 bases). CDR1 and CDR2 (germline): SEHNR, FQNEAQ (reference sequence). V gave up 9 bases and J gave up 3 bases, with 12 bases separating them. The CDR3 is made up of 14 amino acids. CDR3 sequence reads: CARGTTSGANVLTF. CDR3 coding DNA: TGTGCCAGGGGGACAACTAGTGGGGCCAACGTCCTGACTTTC.

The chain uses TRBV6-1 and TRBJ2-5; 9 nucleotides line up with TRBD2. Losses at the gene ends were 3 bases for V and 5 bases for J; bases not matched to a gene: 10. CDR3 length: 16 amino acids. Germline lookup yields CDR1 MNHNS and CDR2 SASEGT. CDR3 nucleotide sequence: TGTGCCAGCAGTGATTTTAGCGGGAGCTACGGGGAGACCCAGTACTTC. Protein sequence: CASSDFSGSYGETQYF.

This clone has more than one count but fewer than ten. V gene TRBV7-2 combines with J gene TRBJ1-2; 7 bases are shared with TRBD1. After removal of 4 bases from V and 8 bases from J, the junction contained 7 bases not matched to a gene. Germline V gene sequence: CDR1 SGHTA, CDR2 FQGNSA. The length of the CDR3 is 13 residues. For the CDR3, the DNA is TGTGCCAGCAGCTACGGATACAGGGGAGGCTACACCTTC. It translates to CASSYGYRGGYTF.

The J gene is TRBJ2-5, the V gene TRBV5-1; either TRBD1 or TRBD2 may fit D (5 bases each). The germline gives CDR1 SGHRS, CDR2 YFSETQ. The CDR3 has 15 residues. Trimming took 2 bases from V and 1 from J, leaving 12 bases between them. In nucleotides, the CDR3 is TGCGCCAGCAGCTTCACCCCAGGGAGCCAAGAGACCCAGTACTTC. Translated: CASSFTPGSQETQYF.

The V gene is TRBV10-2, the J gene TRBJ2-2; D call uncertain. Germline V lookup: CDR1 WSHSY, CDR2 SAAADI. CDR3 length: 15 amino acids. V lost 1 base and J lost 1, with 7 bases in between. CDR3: CASSEWAGNTGELFF. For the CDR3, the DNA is TGCGCCAGCAGTGAGTGGGCAGGGAACACCGGGGAGCTGTTTTTT.

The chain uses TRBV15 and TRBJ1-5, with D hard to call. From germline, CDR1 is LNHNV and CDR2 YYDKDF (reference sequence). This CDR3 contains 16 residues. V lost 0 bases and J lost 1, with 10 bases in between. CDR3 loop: CATSRDPWFSNQPQHF. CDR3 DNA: TGTGCCACCAGCAGAGACCCGTGGTTCAGCAATCAGCCCCAGCATTTT.

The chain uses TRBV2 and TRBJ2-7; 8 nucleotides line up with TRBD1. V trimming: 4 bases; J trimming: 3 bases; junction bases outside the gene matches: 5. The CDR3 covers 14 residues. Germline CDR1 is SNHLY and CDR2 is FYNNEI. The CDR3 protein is CASSVTGVVYEQYF. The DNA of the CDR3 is TGTGCCAGCAGTGTGACAGGGGTGGTCTACGAGCAGTACTTC.

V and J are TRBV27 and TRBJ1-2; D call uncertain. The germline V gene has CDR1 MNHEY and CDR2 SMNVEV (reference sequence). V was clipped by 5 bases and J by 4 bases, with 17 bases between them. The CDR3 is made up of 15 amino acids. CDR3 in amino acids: CASSTHKGIIYGYTF. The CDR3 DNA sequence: TGTGCCAGCAGTACCCACAAGGGAATTATCTATGGCTACACCTTC.

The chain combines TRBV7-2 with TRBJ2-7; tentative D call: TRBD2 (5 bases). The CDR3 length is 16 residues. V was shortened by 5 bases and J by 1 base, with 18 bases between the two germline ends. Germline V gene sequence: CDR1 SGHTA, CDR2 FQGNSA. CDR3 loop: CASSPDFLLTSYEQYF. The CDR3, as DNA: TGTGCCAGCAGCCCGGACTTCCTCCTTACTTCCTACGAGCAGTACTTC. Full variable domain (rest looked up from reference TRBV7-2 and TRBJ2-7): GAGVSQSPSNKVTEKGKDVELRCDPISGHTALYWYRQSLGQGLEFLIYFQGNSAPDKSGLPSDRFSAERTGGSVSTLTIQRTQQEDSAVYLCASSPDFLLTSYEQYFGPGTRLTVT.

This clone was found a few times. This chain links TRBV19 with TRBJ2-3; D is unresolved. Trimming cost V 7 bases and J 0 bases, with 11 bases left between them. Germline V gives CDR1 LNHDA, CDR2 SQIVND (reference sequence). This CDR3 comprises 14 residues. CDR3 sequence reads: CASNPRSSTDTQYF. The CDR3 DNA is TGTGCCAGTAACCCGAGGAGCAGCACAGATACGCAGTATTTT.

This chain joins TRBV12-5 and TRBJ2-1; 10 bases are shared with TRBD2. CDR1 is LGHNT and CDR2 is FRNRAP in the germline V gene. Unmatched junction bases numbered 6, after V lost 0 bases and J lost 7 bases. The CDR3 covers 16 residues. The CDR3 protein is CASGLVLAGIGNEQFF. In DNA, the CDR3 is TGTGCTAGTGGTTTGGTACTAGCGGGAATAGGAAATGAGCAGTTCTTC. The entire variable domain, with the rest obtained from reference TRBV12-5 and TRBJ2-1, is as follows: DARVTQTPRHKVTEMGQEVTMRCQPILGHNTVFWYRQTMMQGLELLAYFRNRAPLDDSGMPKDRFSAEMPDATLATLKIQPSEPRDSAVYFCASGLVLAGIGNEQFFGPGTRLTVL.

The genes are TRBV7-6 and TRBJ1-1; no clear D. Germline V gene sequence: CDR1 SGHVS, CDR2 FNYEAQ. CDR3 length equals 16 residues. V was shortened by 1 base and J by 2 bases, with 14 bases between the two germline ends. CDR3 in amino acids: CASSLGWSRENTEAFF. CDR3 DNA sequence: TGTGCCAGCAGCTTAGGTTGGTCCAGAGAAAACACTGAAGCTTTCTTT.

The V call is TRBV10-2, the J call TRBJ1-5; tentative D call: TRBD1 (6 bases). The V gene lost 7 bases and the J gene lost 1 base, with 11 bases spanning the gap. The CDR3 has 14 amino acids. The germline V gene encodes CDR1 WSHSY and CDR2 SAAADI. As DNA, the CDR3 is TGCGCCAGCAAGGGGGATATAAGCAATCAGCCCCAGCATTTT. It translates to CASKGDISNQPQHF.

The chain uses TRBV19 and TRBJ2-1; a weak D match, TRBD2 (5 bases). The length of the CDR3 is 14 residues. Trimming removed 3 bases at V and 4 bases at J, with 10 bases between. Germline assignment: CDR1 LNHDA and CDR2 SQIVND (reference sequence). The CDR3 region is CASSMDSEYNEQFF. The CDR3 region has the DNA TGTGCCAGTAGTATGGACTCAGAATACAATGAGCAGTTCTTC.

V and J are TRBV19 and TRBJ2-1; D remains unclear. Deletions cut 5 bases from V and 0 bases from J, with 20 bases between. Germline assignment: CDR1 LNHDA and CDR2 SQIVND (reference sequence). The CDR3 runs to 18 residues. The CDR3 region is CASSAGWVWGGSYNEQFF. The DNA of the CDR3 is TGTGCCAGTAGTGCAGGTTGGGTTTGGGGTGGCTCCTACAATGAGCAGTTCTTC.

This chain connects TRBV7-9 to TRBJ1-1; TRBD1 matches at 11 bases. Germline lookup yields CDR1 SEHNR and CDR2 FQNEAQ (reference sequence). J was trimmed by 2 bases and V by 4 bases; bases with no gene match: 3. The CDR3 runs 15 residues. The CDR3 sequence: CASSSWTGGNTEAFF. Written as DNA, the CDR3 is TGTGCCAGCAGCTCATGGACAGGGGGCAACACTGAAGCTTTCTTT.

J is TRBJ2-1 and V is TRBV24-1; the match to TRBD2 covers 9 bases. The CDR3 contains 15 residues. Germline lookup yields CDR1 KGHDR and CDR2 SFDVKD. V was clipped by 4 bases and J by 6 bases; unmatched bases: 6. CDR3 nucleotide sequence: TGTGCCACCAGTGACATAGCGGGAGCAGGCAATGAGCAGTTCTTC. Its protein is CATSDIAGAGNEQFF.

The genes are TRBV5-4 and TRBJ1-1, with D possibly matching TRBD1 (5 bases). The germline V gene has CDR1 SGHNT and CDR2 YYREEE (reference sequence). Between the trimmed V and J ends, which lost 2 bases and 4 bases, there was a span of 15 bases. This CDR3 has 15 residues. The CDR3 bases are TGTGCCAGCAGCTTTAAGAGGGGATCGAGCACTGAAGCTTTCTTT. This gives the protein CASSFKRGSSTEAFF. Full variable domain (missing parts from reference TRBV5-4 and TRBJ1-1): ETGVTQSPTHLIKTRGQQVTLRCSSQSGHNTVSWYQQALGQGPQFIFQYYREEENGRGNFPPRFSGLQFPNYSSELNVNALELDDSALYLCASSFKRGSSTEAFFGQGTRLTVV.

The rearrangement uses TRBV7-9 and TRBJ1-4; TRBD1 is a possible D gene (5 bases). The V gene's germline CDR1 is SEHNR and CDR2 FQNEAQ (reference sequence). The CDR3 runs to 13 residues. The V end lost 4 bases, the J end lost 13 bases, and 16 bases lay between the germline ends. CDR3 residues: CASSSSTGRALFF. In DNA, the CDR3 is TGTGCCAGCAGCTCGAGTACGGGCAGGGCACTGTTTTTT.